Below are 28 T cell receptor beta chains sequenced from a single sample in a study of T cells in localized non-small cell lung cancer. Method: immunoSEQ multiplex PCR; TCRdb's copy keeps in-frame clones and lacks some. The sample shows a few thousand clones, around a sixth of them seen only once. The specimen was lung tumor tissue, collected before any cancer treatment. These receptors originate from a man between 40 and 70 years old with stage I lung adenocarcinoma.

Relative to its sample, this clone is medium-sized. The chain employs TRBV11-3 and TRBJ2-7, with D perhaps TRBD2 (5 bases). The CDR3 length is 14 residues. Germline-derived CDR1 and CDR2 are SGHNT and YENEEA. The ends were cut back, 3 bases at V and 0 bases at J, with 9 bases in the middle. For the CDR3, the DNA is TGTGCCAGCAGCTTGGAGGCGAGCTCCTACGAGCAGTACTTC. It specifies CASSLEASSYEQYF. Drawing the rest from reference TRBV11-3 and TRBJ2-7, the complete variable domain is EAGVVQSPRYKIIEKKQPVAFWCNPISGHNTLYWYLQNLGQGPELLIRYENEEAVDDSQLPKDRFSAERLKGVDSTLKIQPAELGDSAVYLCASSLEASSYEQYFGPGTRLTVT.

This clone has more than one count but fewer than ten. V is TRBV5-1 and J is TRBJ2-5; 10 nucleotides agree with TRBD2. Germline trimming cut 4 bases from V and 4 bases from J; bases unmatched to any gene: 10. Germline assignment: CDR1 SGHRS and CDR2 YFSETQ. The CDR3 sequence is 16 residues long. CDR3 DNA sequence: TGCGCCAGCAGCCCCGAGCTAGCGGGGGTTTTAGAGACCCAGTACTTC. Translated: CASSPELAGVLETQYF.

This clone is medium-sized. Here the CDR3 reads CATSRDLRQESSGNTIYF. The DNA of the CDR3 is TGTGCCACCAGCAGAGATCTGAGACAGGAAAGCTCTGGAAACACCATATATTTT. The chain links TRBV15 to TRBJ1-3, with D maybe TRBD1 (6 bases). Trimming left V 0 bases short and J 0 bases short, with 15 bases between. CDR3 length equals 18 residues. The germline CDR1 and CDR2 sequences are LNHNV and YYDKDF (reference sequence). Based on the CDR3 plus reference TRBV15 and TRBJ1-3, the full variable domain is DAMVIQNPRYQVTQFGKPVTLSCSQTLNHNVMYWYQQKSSQAPKLLFHYYDKDFNNEADTPDNFQSRRPNTSFCFLDIRSPGLGDTAMYLCATSRDLRQESSGNTIYFGEGSWLTVV.

This rearrangement joins TRBV29-1 to TRBJ1-1, with unresolved D. V was clipped by 7 bases and J by 0 bases, with 15 bases between them. Germline V gene sequence: CDR1 SQVTM, CDR2 ANQGSEA. This CDR3 has 14 residues. The CDR3 DNA reads as TGCAGCGCTGGTGGGTCCAACATGAACACTGAAGCTTTCTTT. This gives the protein CSAGGSNMNTEAFF.

This clone was seen only a few times. Other DNA sequences of this sample code for an identical CDR3. The chain carries TRBV28 and TRBJ2-5, with D possibly being TRBD1 (6 bases). The germline V gene has CDR1 MDHEN and CDR2 SYDVKM. Between the trimmed V and J ends, which lost 5 bases and 5 bases, there was a span of 12 bases. There are 13 residues in the CDR3. CDR3 sequence reads: CASSPDSWETQYF. The CDR3, as DNA: TGTGCCAGCAGTCCGGACAGCTGGGAGACCCAGTACTTC.

This clone is large (0.1 to 1%) by share. The genes are TRBV19 and TRBJ2-3; tentative D call: TRBD1 (7 bases). Germline V gene lookup returns CDR1 LNHDA and CDR2 SQIVND (reference sequence). V lost 6 bases and J lost 2, with 12 bases in between. This CDR3 is 14 amino acids long. The CDR3 DNA is TGTGCCAGTAGCCAGGGGGGATACACAGATACGCAGTATTTT. This translates into CASSQGGYTDTQYF.

The chain links TRBV5-1 to TRBJ2-7, with 8 bases lining up with TRBD1. The CDR3 covers 15 residues. Trimming at V came to 5 bases and at J to 7 bases, leaving 14 bases not matched to a gene. Per the germline V gene, CDR1 is SGHRS and CDR2 is YFSETQ. The CDR3 spells CASRSTGTGTGEQYF. The CDR3 DNA reads as TGCGCCAGCAGATCCACCGGGACAGGTACGGGGGAGCAGTACTTC.

The rearrangement joins TRBV9 to TRBJ2-7; D not resolved. V was trimmed by 4 bases and J by 1 base, leaving 15 bases between them. The V gene's germline CDR1 is SGDLS and CDR2 YYNGEE. The CDR3 contains 15 residues. CDR3: CASSPQGAASYEQYF. In DNA, the CDR3 is TGTGCCAGCAGCCCTCAAGGCGCAGCTTCCTACGAGCAGTACTTC.

This clone ranks as medium-sized. The chain has TRBV29-1 and TRBJ2-7, with 8 bases aligning to TRBD1. CDR1 and CDR2 (germline): SQVTM, ANQGSEA. After removal of 4 bases from V and 2 bases from J, the junction contained 13 bases not matched to a gene. There are 16 residues in the CDR3. The CDR3: CSVVGAGTGGPYEQYF. The CDR3 nucleotides are TGCAGCGTTGTGGGGGCCGGGACAGGAGGTCCCTACGAGCAGTACTTC.

By share of the sample, this clone is medium-sized. The chain is built from TRBV6-8 and TRBJ2-6; TRBD1 might be the D (6 bases). With 6 bases removed from V and 0 bases from J, the gap between germline ends came to 9 bases. Looked up from germline, CDR1 is MNHGY and CDR2 is SAAAGT. The CDR3 has 15 amino acids. CDR3 loop: CASRTGTSGANVLTF. The CDR3 bases are TGTGCCAGCAGAACAGGGACCTCTGGGGCCAACGTCCTGACTTTC.

This clone ranks as medium-sized. The rearrangement joins TRBV9 to TRBJ2-2, with 11 positions matching TRBD2. V lost 4 bases and J lost 7; bases outside the gene matches: 9. Per the germline V gene, CDR1 is SGDLS and CDR2 is YYNGEE. CDR3 length: 16 amino acids. The chain's CDR3 is CASSPTSGVGFGELFF. In nucleotides, the CDR3 is TGTGCCAGCAGCCCGACTAGCGGGGTTGGGTTCGGGGAGCTGTTTTTT.

This clone was counted a few times. One junction end does not reproduce the germline sequence, and a read error may be involved. V and J are TRBV30 and TRBJ1-5, with no clear D. Germline-derived CDR1 and CDR2 are GTSNPN and SVGIG (reference sequence). The CDR3 has 14 residues. Here the CDR3 reads CAWSVKQKNHPQHF. The CDR3 coding sequence is TGTGCCTGGAGTGTCAAACAGAAGAATCATCCCCAGCATTTT.

This clone was observed a single time. The chain couples TRBV28 to TRBJ2-6; 8 positions match TRBD1. CDR1 and CDR2 (germline): MDHEN, SYDVKM. The J segment lost 2 bases and the V segment lost 2 bases, leaving 5 bases of the junction unmatched. CDR3 length: 17 amino acids. The CDR3 is CASSLLPTGAGANVLTF. CDR3 nucleotide sequence: TGTGCCAGCAGTTTACTTCCGACAGGGGCTGGGGCCAACGTCCTGACTTTC.

This clone occurred a few times. The V and J genes are TRBV11-3 and TRBJ1-2; TRBD1 aligns across 7 bases. The CDR3 spans 15 residues. CDR1 is SGHNT and CDR2 is YENEEA in the germline V gene. Unmatched junction bases numbered 8, after V lost 5 bases and J lost 2 bases. CDR3 nucleotides: TGTGCCAGCAGCCCACCAGGGACAGACAACTATGGCTACACCTTC. This gives the protein CASSPPGTDNYGYTF.

CDR3: CASSETRAETYNEQFF. CDR3 in DNA: TGTGCCAGCAGTGAAACCCGAGCGGAAACCTACAATGAGCAGTTCTTC. This rearrangement joins TRBV9 to TRBJ2-1, with D possibly TRBD2 on 5 matching bases. V lost 5 bases and J lost 2, with 17 bases in between. The CDR3 is made up of 16 amino acids. CDR1 is SGDLS and CDR2 is YYNGEE in the germline V gene.

This clone was detected many times. The chain employs TRBV11-3 and TRBJ2-4; tentatively, D is TRBD2 (6 bases). Germline V gene sequence: CDR1 SGHNT, CDR2 YENEEA. The germline V and J ends were trimmed by 1 base and 6 bases, with 10 bases remaining between them. The CDR3 consists of 14 residues. The CDR3 region has the DNA TGTGCCAGCAGCTTAGGGGACTCCAGAAACATTCAGTACTTC. Translating gives CASSLGDSRNIQYF. Variable domain in full (rest from reference TRBV11-3 and TRBJ2-4): EAGVVQSPRYKIIEKKQPVAFWCNPISGHNTLYWYLQNLGQGPELLIRYENEEAVDDSQLPKDRFSAERLKGVDSTLKIQPAELGDSAVYLCASSLGDSRNIQYFGAGTRLSVL.

This clone was seen more than once but under ten times. The V gene is TRBV6-8, the J gene TRBJ1-2; a weak D match, TRBD1 (5 bases). Looked up from germline, CDR1 is MNHGY and CDR2 is SAAAGT. CDR3 length: 15 amino acids. V was cut by 5 bases and J by 5 bases, with 18 bases left in between. The CDR3 coding sequence is TGTGCCAGCAGTAAAGAGAGGCAGGGAGGGTATGGCTACACCTTC. It encodes CASSKERQGGYGYTF.

This clone was seen only a few times. J is TRBJ2-3 and V is TRBV18; D is possibly TRBD1 (6 bases). With 2 bases removed from V and 0 bases from J, the gap between germline ends came to 15 bases. The CDR3 consists of 17 residues. Germline values: CDR1 KGHSH, CDR2 LQKENI. The CDR3 loop reads CASSPLPGTTSTDTQYF. For the CDR3, the DNA is TGTGCCAGCTCACCATTGCCCGGGACAACTAGCACAGATACGCAGTATTTT.

In this sample, this clone is medium-sized. The V call is TRBV19, the J call TRBJ1-5; no clear D gene. The germline V gene has CDR1 LNHDA and CDR2 SQIVND (reference sequence). V was trimmed by 4 bases and J by 7 bases, leaving 8 bases between them. CDR3 size: 12 residues. The CDR3: CASSKGMQPQHF. Written as DNA, the CDR3 is TGTGCCAGTAGTAAAGGGATGCAGCCCCAGCATTTT.

This clone counts as large (0.1 to 1%). The gene calls are TRBV19 and TRBJ1-1; D possibly corresponds to TRBD1 (5 bases). The CDR3 consists of 14 residues. Trimming took 5 bases from V and 11 from J, leaving 21 bases between them. The germline V gene encodes CDR1 LNHDA and CDR2 SQIVND (reference sequence). The chain's CDR3 is CASSSPGRLTGAFF. CDR3 bases: TGTGCCAGTAGTTCCCCGGGACGCCTGACGGGGGCTTTCTTT.

By share, this clone counts as medium-sized. Compared with germline, one end of the junction differs, possibly owing to a read error. The V gene is TRBV6-1, the J gene TRBJ1-5, with no clear D. Germline values: CDR1 MNHNS, CDR2 SASEGT. This CDR3 is built from 14 residues. The CDR3, as DNA: TGTGCCATCAGTGAAGAAGTCGGGAGACAGCCCCAGCATTTT. This sequence encodes CAISEEVGRQPQHF.

By its share, this clone is medium-sized (0.01 to 0.1%). DNA for the CDR3: TGTGCCAGCAGCTTAGTAGACAGCGGGGAGACCCAGTACTTC. Its translation: CASSLVDSGETQYF. The chain carries TRBV11-3 and TRBJ2-5; weak D call: TRBD2 (6 bases). CDR1 is SGHNT, CDR2 YENEEA, per germline. The CDR3 totals 14 residues. V lost 1 base to trimming and J lost 5 bases, with 11 bases between them.

This clone was counted many times. The gene calls are TRBV6-1 and TRBJ2-1, with TRBD2 matching over 9 bases. With V trimmed by 1 base and J by 2 bases, 3 bases remained unmatched. The germline gives CDR1 MNHNS, CDR2 SASEGT. This CDR3 contains 16 residues. This CDR3 is CASSEEGGGAYNEQFF. In DNA form, the CDR3 reads TGTGCCAGCAGTGAAGAGGGCGGGGGGGCCTACAATGAGCAGTTCTTC.

The chain uses TRBV6-8 and TRBJ1-6; weak D call: TRBD1 (5 bases). CDR3 length: 14 amino acids. CDR1 is MNHGY, CDR2 SAAAGT, per germline. The V end was cut by 7 bases, the J end by 5 bases, with 12 bases between. This chain's CDR3 is CASTRGTDNSPLHF. In DNA, the CDR3 is TGTGCCAGCACCCGTGGGACCGATAATTCACCCCTCCACTTT.

A few counts support this clone. The CDR3 protein is CATSREGGTPTVQQYF. CDR3 nucleotides: TGTGCCACCAGCAGGGAAGGGGGGACCCCCACCGTTCAGCAGTACTTC. The rearrangement uses TRBV15 and TRBJ2-7; D could derive from TRBD1 or TRBD2 (6 bases each). The V end was cut by 3 bases, the J end by 8 bases, with 23 bases between. Germline V gene lookup returns CDR1 LNHNV and CDR2 YYDKDF (reference sequence). This CDR3 is 16 amino acids long.

The table lists this clone with many counts. CDR3 sequence reads: CASSLAGVGGNTEAFF. CDR3 coding DNA: TGTGCCAGCAGCTTGGCCGGGGTAGGGGGTAACACTGAAGCTTTCTTT. This chain links TRBV11-3 with TRBJ1-1; D possibly corresponds to TRBD1 (6 bases). The germline gives CDR1 SGHNT, CDR2 YENEEA. This CDR3 comprises 16 residues. Trimming stripped 3 bases from V and 2 bases from J, with 16 bases between.

This clone appeared a few times. This chain uses TRBV11-3 with TRBJ2-3; TRBD2 aligns across 10 bases. There are 15 residues in the CDR3. Germline CDR1 reads SGHNT; CDR2 reads YENEEA. After removal of 3 bases from V and 5 bases from J, the junction contained 5 bases not matched to a gene. For the CDR3, the DNA is TGTGCCAGCAGCTTTCTAGCGGGAGATGAAGATACGCAGTATTTT. It specifies CASSFLAGDEDTQYF.

There are a few counts of this clone. The rearrangement uses TRBV11-3 and TRBJ1-1; D perhaps matches TRBD1 (6 bases). The CDR3 has 15 amino acids. The V end lost 5 bases, the J end lost 2 bases, and 15 bases lay between the germline ends. In germline, CDR1 is SGHNT, CDR2 YENEEA. In DNA form, the CDR3 reads TGTGCCAGCAGCGGTCAACAGGGAGTTAACACTGAAGCTTTCTTT. It specifies CASSGQQGVNTEAFF.